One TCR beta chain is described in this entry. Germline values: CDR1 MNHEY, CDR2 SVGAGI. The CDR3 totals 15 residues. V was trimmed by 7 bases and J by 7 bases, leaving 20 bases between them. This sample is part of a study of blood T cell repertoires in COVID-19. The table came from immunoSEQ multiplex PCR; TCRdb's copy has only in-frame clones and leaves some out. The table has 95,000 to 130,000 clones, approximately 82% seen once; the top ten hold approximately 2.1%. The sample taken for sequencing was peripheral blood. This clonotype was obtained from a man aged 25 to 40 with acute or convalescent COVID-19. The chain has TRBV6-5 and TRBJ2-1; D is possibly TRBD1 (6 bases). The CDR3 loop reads CASIPRDQRGNEQFF. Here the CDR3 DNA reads TGTGCCAGCATCCCCCGGGACCAGAGGGGGAATGAGCAGTTCTTC.